Following are 23 T cell receptor beta chains from one sample sequenced in a study of identical twins. Each CDR3 protein is one row after TCRdb ran MiXCR on the 5' RACE reads. The sample yields 420,000 or so distinct CDR3 sequences, approximately 18% seen once. Specimen: naive T cells sorted from blood. The origin of the receptors is a man aged 45-60 years in good health.

V gene TRBV6-6 combines with J gene TRBJ1-1; D is unclear. The CDR3 covers 13 residues. Trimming took 7 bases from V and 0 from J, leaving 9 bases between them. Germline loops: CDR1 MNHNY, CDR2 SVGAGI (reference sequence). This CDR3 is CASKPGMNTEAFF. The DNA of the CDR3 is TGTGCCAGCAAACCAGGCATGAACACTGAAGCTTTCTTT.

This clonotype occurred a few times. The chain employs TRBV20-1 and TRBJ2-2, with 8 bases matching TRBD2. Germline V gives CDR1 DFQATT, CDR2 SNEGSKA (reference sequence). V dropped 2 bases and J dropped 3; count of bases not matched to a gene: 8. CDR3 size: 16 residues. The CDR3 loop reads CSARTQRGLDTGELFF. In DNA, the CDR3 is TGCAGTGCTAGAACTCAGCGGGGGCTAGACACCGGGGAGCTGTTTTTT.

CDR3 sequence (DNA): TGTGCCAGCAGTGAACTGGGGCGTAATGAGCAGTTCTTC. This codes for CASSELGRNEQFF. The chain is built from TRBV25-1 and TRBJ2-1, with D possibly TRBD1 on 5 matching bases. The CDR3 spans 13 residues. V was trimmed by 2 bases and J by 7 bases, leaving 9 bases between them. Looked up from germline, CDR1 is MGHDK and CDR2 is SYGVNS.

This clonotype has a handful of counts. V usage is TRBV4-3 and J usage is TRBJ2-7, with 13 bases identical to TRBD2. From germline, CDR1 is LGHNA and CDR2 YSLEER. Losses at the gene ends were 0 bases for V and 7 bases for J; bases not matched to a gene: 12. The CDR3 is 18 residues long. The CDR3 reads CASSQDGELAGGVWEQYF. The CDR3 DNA reads as TGCGCCAGCAGCCAAGATGGGGAACTAGCGGGAGGGGTCTGGGAGCAGTACTTC.

This clonotype was observed a handful of times. The chain is built from TRBV20-1 and TRBJ1-5; no firm D call. The CDR3 covers 15 residues. Germline values: CDR1 DFQATT, CDR2 SNEGSKA (reference sequence). Deletions cut 2 bases from V and 1 base from J, with 12 bases between. DNA for the CDR3: TGCAGTGCTAGACACCGGTTTGTCAGCAATCAGCCCCAGCATTTT. Encoded protein: CSARHRFVSNQPQHF.

Ten or more counts support this clonotype. This chain links TRBV7-2 with TRBJ2-3; 13 positions agree with TRBD2. Germline assignment: CDR1 SGHTA and CDR2 FQGNSA. J lost 3 bases, V lost 5 bases, and 5 bases had no gene match. The CDR3 loop spans 16 amino acids. The CDR3 is CASSLQLAGGTDTQYF. Here the CDR3 DNA reads TGTGCCAGCAGCCTTCAACTAGCGGGGGGGACAGATACGCAGTATTTT. Combining the CDR3 with reference TRBV7-2 and TRBJ2-3 gives the whole variable domain GAGVSQSPSNKVTEKGKDVELRCDPISGHTALYWYRQSLGQGLEFLIYFQGNSAPDKSGLPSDRFSAERTGGSVSTLTIQRTQQEDSAVYLCASSLQLAGGTDTQYFGPGTRLTVL.

This clonotype was found a few times. This chain joins TRBV10-3 and TRBJ2-7, with TRBD2 matching over 8 bases. The CDR3 has 14 residues. Germline CDR1 is ENHRY and CDR2 is SYGVKD. The V and J ends lost 4 bases and 1 base, in that order; junction bases with no gene match: 3. The CDR3, as DNA: TGTGCCATCAGTGGGAAGCGGGAGTCCTACGAGCAGTACTTC. Translating it yields CAISGKRESYEQYF.

J is TRBJ1-1 and V is TRBV7-2, with D possibly TRBD1 on 5 matching bases. Trimming left V 1 base short and J 2 bases short, with 11 bases between. Germline values: CDR1 SGHTA, CDR2 FQGNSA. This CDR3 contains 15 residues. In nucleotides, the CDR3 is TGTGCCAGCAGCTTAGAGGGCAGGGTTAACACTGAAGCTTTCTTT. Encoded protein: CASSLEGRVNTEAFF.

CDR3 nucleotide sequence: TGTGCCATCAGTGAGCATACAGGGGGCGAGCAGTACTTC. Its protein product is CAISEHTGGEQYF. The J gene is TRBJ2-7, the V gene TRBV10-3; 8 bases fit TRBD1. Germline CDR1 and CDR2: ENHRY and SYGVKD. The CDR3 totals 13 residues. The trim removed 2 bases at V and 6 bases at J, leaving 3 bases unmatched.

This clonotype was recorded a few times. The chain links TRBV28 to TRBJ2-7; no clear D gene. Trimming left V 4 bases short and J 0 bases short, with 13 bases between. CDR1 is MDHEN, CDR2 SYDVKM, per germline. The CDR3 has 15 amino acids. CDR3 nucleotide sequence: TGTGCCAGCAGTTCCGCTTCGGCCACCTCCTACGAGCAGTACTTC. Protein: CASSSASATSYEQYF. The whole variable domain, filled in from reference TRBV28 and TRBJ2-7, reads DVKVTQSSRYLVKRTGEKVFLECVQDMDHENMFWYRQDPGLGLRLIYFSYDVKMKEKGDIPEGYSVSREKKERFSLILESASTNQTSMYLCASSSASATSYEQYFGPGTRLTVT.

This clonotype has more than one count but fewer than ten. The chain joins TRBV5-1 to TRBJ1-6, with D tentatively TRBD1 (5 bases). This CDR3 is built from 13 residues. The V and J ends lost 4 bases and 13 bases respectively, with 15 bases between them. Germline V CDR1 and CDR2: SGHRS, YFSETQ. CDR3 in amino acids: CASSPTSGTPLHF. The DNA of the CDR3 is TGCGCCAGCAGCCCCACATCGGGGACGCCCCTCCACTTT.

This clonotype was recorded a few times. The DNA of the CDR3 is TGTGCCAGCAGCCAAATTACCAACAATGAGCAGTTCTTC. This translates into CASSQITNNEQFF. V is TRBV14 and J is TRBJ2-1; D not certain. The CDR3 spans 13 residues. Germline V gives CDR1 SGHDN, CDR2 FVKESK. Trimming took off 2 bases at V and 5 bases at J, with 7 bases between the two ends.

This rearrangement joins TRBV5-1 to TRBJ1-2; D remains ambiguous. V was clipped by 0 bases and J by 4 bases, with 10 bases between them. Germline V gene sequence: CDR1 SGHRS, CDR2 YFSETQ. The CDR3 covers 14 residues. This CDR3 is CASSLAADGYGYTF. CDR3 in DNA: TGCGCCAGCAGCTTGGCCGCAGACGGCTATGGCTACACCTTC.

This clonotype was observed a few times. CDR3 sequence (DNA): TGTGCCAGCACCCCCGGACTAGCGAAGTTCTTC. Encoded protein: CASTPGLAKFF. The chain has TRBV12-3 or TRBV12-4 and TRBJ2-1; 9 positions match TRBD2. The V gene end was trimmed by 7 bases and the J gene end by 14 bases; junction bases not matched to a gene: 6. CDR3 length: 11 amino acids.

This clonotype was found many times. The chain links TRBV7-9 to TRBJ2-3; TRBD2 might be the D (5 bases). V was cut by 6 bases and J by 3 bases, with 16 bases left in between. Germline V gene data show CDR1 as SEHNR and CDR2 as FQNEAQ (reference sequence). The CDR3 has 15 amino acids. DNA for the CDR3: TGTGCCAGCAGTTATATTATCGGGGAGACAGATACGCAGTATTTT. It encodes CASSYIIGETDTQYF. The full variable domain, completed using reference TRBV7-9 and TRBJ2-3, is DTGVSQNPRHKITKRGQNVTFRCDPISEHNRLYWYRQTLGQGPEFLTYFQNEAQLEKSRLLSDRFSAERPKGSFSTLEIQRTEQGDSAMYLCASSYIIGETDTQYFGPGTRLTVL.

A word on this clonotype: The junction does not match germline at one end; this may be a read error. V and J are TRBV20-1 and TRBJ2-1; 12 nucleotides agree with TRBD2. CDR3 size: 16 residues. From germline, CDR1 is DFQATT and CDR2 SNEGSKA (reference sequence). As DNA, the CDR3 is TGCAGTGCTAGACTAGCGGGAGGGCCGGGCTACATTGAGCAGTTCTTC. It is translated as CSARLAGGPGYIEQFF.

This clonotype was observed at least ten times. This chain joins TRBV20-1 and TRBJ2-1, with D possibly TRBD2 on 5 matching bases. The V gene's germline CDR1 is DFQATT and CDR2 SNEGSKA (reference sequence). The CDR3 loop spans 11 amino acids. V was trimmed by 6 bases and J by 7 bases, leaving 10 bases between them. The CDR3: CSAMGENEQFF. The DNA of the CDR3 is TGCAGTGCGATGGGAGAGAATGAGCAGTTCTTC.

This clonotype occurred a few times. The chain combines TRBV24-1 with TRBJ2-3, with D unclear. V lost 1 base and J 1 base, leaving 5 bases between the germline ends. There are 14 residues in the CDR3. Germline lookup yields CDR1 KGHDR and CDR2 SFDVKD. The CDR3 DNA reads as TGTGCCACCAGTGATTTAACAGGCACAGATACGCAGTATTTT. Protein: CATSDLTGTDTQYF.

The chain joins TRBV6-2 or TRBV6-3 to TRBJ1-6, with a weak D call TRBD1 (6 bases). Germline lookup yields CDR1 MNHEY and CDR2 SVGEGT. CDR3 size: 13 residues. Trimming took off 2 bases at V and 12 bases at J, with 11 bases between the two ends. In nucleotides, the CDR3 is TGTGCCAGCAGTTACCCAGGACAGCTACCCCTCCACTTT. The encoded protein is CASSYPGQLPLHF.

This clonotype was recorded a few times. The chain uses TRBV6-1 and TRBJ1-2, with D perhaps matching TRBD1 (5 bases). Trimming shortened V by 6 bases and J by 8 bases, and 16 bases separated the two germline ends. In germline, CDR1 is MNHNS, CDR2 SASEGT. This CDR3 is 13 amino acids long. The CDR3 sequence is CASSQGTASGYTF. The CDR3, as DNA: TGTGCCAGCAGCCAAGGGACGGCTTCGGGCTACACCTTC.

This clonotype appeared a few times. The chain carries TRBV5-1 and TRBJ2-7; 9 bases align to TRBD1. The CDR3 sequence is 18 residues long. The germline V gene encodes CDR1 SGHRS and CDR2 YFSETQ. V dropped 0 bases and J dropped 3; count of bases not matched to a gene: 13. The CDR3 loop reads CASSLGATSRDRDYEQYF. CDR3 sequence (DNA): TGCGCCAGCAGCTTGGGTGCAACCTCCCGGGACAGGGACTACGAGCAGTACTTC.

This clonotype was picked up many times. The gene calls are TRBV6-2 or TRBV6-3 and TRBJ1-1; 7 nucleotides line up with TRBD1. V lost 2 bases, J lost 4 bases, and 4 bases stayed unmatched. This CDR3 contains 14 residues. Germline V CDR1 and CDR2: MNHEY, SVGEGT. The CDR3 nucleotides read TGTGCCAGCAGTTACAAGGGGGCGGTCACTGAAGCTTTCTTT. Its translation: CASSYKGAVTEAFF.

In this sample, this clonotype turned up a few times. The CDR3, as DNA: TGCAGTGCTAGAGATGGGCAGCTTAATTCACCCCTCCACTTT. Translated: CSARDGQLNSPLHF. The V and J genes are TRBV20-1 and TRBJ1-6; D unresolved. The germline V gene has CDR1 DFQATT and CDR2 SNEGSKA (reference sequence). V was shortened by 0 bases and J by 6 bases, with 9 bases between the two germline ends. This CDR3 is 14 amino acids long.